One and the same sample provided the 19 T cell receptor beta chains below, sequenced in a study of T cell responses to AZD1222 COVID-19 vaccine (TCRdb year 2021). The library was made by the immunoSEQ multiplex PCR assay. The clones in this table, taken by TCRdb from immuneACCESS, are in-frame only. Not every clone is retained; where verified, under half of the shortfall comes from an unresolved V gene, and the cause of the rest is unknown. Recorded for this sample are roughly 140,000 clones; approximately 93% of them occurred a single time. The ten largest clones add up to 10% to 15% of the sample. Interpreted using the paper, the time point label stands for: sample from adult after SARS-CoV-2 infection, after symptom onset. The specimen was peripheral blood, collected after recovery from COVID-19. The receptors were sampled from an adult who had recovered from COVID-19.

The V and J genes are TRBV2 and TRBJ1-4, with D maybe TRBD1 (5 bases). Germline V lookup: CDR1 SNHLY, CDR2 FYNNEI. V lost 5 bases and J lost 0, with 7 bases in between. The CDR3 extends over 14 amino acids. CDR3 protein: CASSQQATNEKLFF. As DNA, the CDR3 is TGTGCCAGCAGTCAACAGGCAACTAATGAAAAACTGTTTTTT.

In nucleotides, the CDR3 is TGTGCCAGCATCCCAAGCGCGGGAGACGGCTACACCTTC. Translating gives CASIPSAGDGYTF. The chain recombines TRBV6-5 with TRBJ1-2; D gene uncertain. Trimming shortened V by 7 bases and J by 8 bases, and 17 bases separated the two germline ends. The CDR3 is 13 residues long. The germline CDR1 and CDR2 sequences are MNHEY and SVGAGI.

CDR3 amino acids: CAISETPGTSDSYEQYF. The CDR3 bases are TGTGCCATCAGTGAGACCCCCGGGACTAGCGACTCCTACGAGCAGTACTTC. The genes are TRBV10-3 and TRBJ2-7; 10 bases line up with TRBD2. Germline CDR1 is ENHRY and CDR2 is SYGVKD. The CDR3 covers 17 residues. V was clipped by 2 bases and J by 0 bases; unmatched bases: 7.

A single count supports this clone. CDR3 sequence: CASTLKGTGREKLFF. As DNA, the CDR3 is TGTGCCAGTACGCTAAAAGGGACAGGTCGGGAAAAACTGTTTTTT. The rearrangement uses TRBV19 and TRBJ1-4; 8 bases agree with TRBD1. The germline V gene has CDR1 LNHDA and CDR2 SQIVND (reference sequence). V dropped 7 bases and J dropped 8; count of bases not matched to a gene: 12. The CDR3 extends over 15 amino acids.

This chain connects TRBV6-1 to TRBJ1-2; D unclear. From germline, CDR1 is MNHNS and CDR2 SASEGT. Trimming took 0 bases from V and 10 from J, leaving 12 bases between them. The CDR3 consists of 13 residues. The CDR3 loop reads CASSEASPGDYTF. As DNA, the CDR3 is TGTGCCAGCAGTGAAGCTTCCCCTGGGGACTACACCTTC.

The J gene is TRBJ2-2, the V gene TRBV18, with TRBD1 identical over 7 bases. The CDR3 has 16 residues. Germline lookup yields CDR1 KGHSH and CDR2 LQKENI. V was pared by 6 bases and J by 3 bases, with 10 bases of the junction left unmatched. CDR3 bases: TGTGCCAGCTCTAAGTTGGGGGACAGCGACACCGGGGAGCTGTTTTTT. This encodes CASSKLGDSDTGELFF.

The chain has TRBV16 and TRBJ1-1; D call uncertain. V was trimmed by 0 bases and J by 2 bases, leaving 7 bases between them. The CDR3 is 14 amino acids. CDR1 KGHSY and CDR2 FQNENV come from the germline V gene. CDR3 nucleotide sequence: TGTGCCAGCAGCCAATCAGGTATCAACACTGAAGCTTTCTTT. This translates into CASSQSGINTEAFF.

The V and J genes are TRBV5-6 and TRBJ1-4; D ambiguous. V lost 3 bases and J lost 0, with 6 bases in between. Germline V gene sequence: CDR1 SGHDT, CDR2 YYEEEE. There are 14 residues in the CDR3. This CDR3 is CASSSAATNEKLFF. CDR3 DNA: TGTGCCAGCAGCTCCGCGGCAACTAATGAAAAACTGTTTTTT.

This clone was seen a single time. V and J are TRBV4-1 and TRBJ2-7; either TRBD1 or TRBD2 may fit D (5 bases each). The germline gives CDR1 MGHRA, CDR2 YSYEKL. V gave up 4 bases and J gave up 1 base, with 8 bases separating them. The CDR3 runs to 13 residues. The CDR3 bases are TGCGCCAGCAGCCGGGACGGATCCTACGAGCAGTACTTC. Its translation is CASSRDGSYEQYF.

V and J are TRBV12-3 or TRBV12-4 and TRBJ2-3; TRBD2 matches 14 bases. The CDR3 has 13 amino acids. Trimming at V came to 6 bases and at J to 8 bases, leaving 1 base not matched to a gene. The DNA for the CDR3 is TGTGCCAGCAGCGGGACTAGCGGGAGTACGCAGTATTTT. It encodes CASSGTSGSTQYF.

The CDR3 region has the DNA TGTGCCAGCAGCAGCGGACAGGGGGAAAATCCTAACTATGGCTACACCTTC. Residues: CASSSGQGENPNYGYTF. The chain uses TRBV7-9 and TRBJ1-2, with 10 bases identical to TRBD1. The CDR3 consists of 17 residues. CDR1 and CDR2 (germline): SEHNR, FQNEAQ (reference sequence). V was clipped by 5 bases and J by 0 bases; unmatched bases: 9.

This chain links TRBV7-3 with TRBJ1-3, with unresolved D. The CDR3 extends over 14 amino acids. The V gene's germline CDR1 is SGHTA and CDR2 FQGTGA. V gave up 5 bases and J gave up 2 bases, with 10 bases separating them. The CDR3 sequence is CASSEGIAGNTIYF. The CDR3 DNA reads TGTGCCAGCAGCGAGGGTATCGCTGGAAACACCATATATTTT.

CDR3 region: CASRTGTGRNNEQFF. The CDR3 DNA follows: TGTGCCAGTAGGACAGGGACAGGGAGGAACAATGAGCAGTTCTTC. V gene TRBV19 combines with J gene TRBJ2-1; 9 bases align to TRBD1. Germline CDR1 is LNHDA and CDR2 is SQIVND (reference sequence). Trimming removed 6 bases from V and 5 bases from J; junction bases left unmatched: 8. This CDR3 comprises 15 residues. The complete variable domain, with remaining parts taken from reference TRBV19 and TRBJ2-1, reads DGGITQSPKYLFRKEGQNVTLSCEQNLNHDAMYWYRQDPGQGLRLIYYSQIVNDFQKGDIAEGYSVSREKKESFPLTVTSAQKNPTAFYLCASRTGTGRNNEQFFGPGTRLTVL.

This clone was detected once. J is TRBJ1-6 and V is TRBV9; tentative D call: TRBD1 (5 bases). The CDR3 consists of 15 residues. Germline assignment: CDR1 SGDLS and CDR2 YYNGEE. V dropped 3 bases and J dropped 8 bases, with 15 bases sitting between them. For the CDR3, the DNA is TGTGCCAGCAGCGAGGGGCCTGGAGGGGATTCACCCCTCCACTTT. This encodes CASSEGPGGDSPLHF.

The V call is TRBV9, the J call TRBJ2-2; 8 bases map to TRBD1. This CDR3 comprises 14 residues. Trimming removed 2 bases from V and 6 bases from J; junction bases left unmatched: 3. Germline V lookup: CDR1 SGDLS, CDR2 YYNGEE. The CDR3 region is CASSVRGQAGELFF. The CDR3 DNA reads TGTGCCAGCAGCGTCAGGGGGCAAGCCGGGGAGCTGTTTTTT. The full variable domain, its missing parts supplied by reference TRBV9 and TRBJ2-2, is DSGVTQTPKHLITATGQRVTLRCSPRSGDLSVYWYQQSLDQGLQFLIQYYNGEERAKGNILERFSAQQFPDLHSELNLSSLELGDSALYFCASSVRGQAGELFFGEGSRLTVL.

The chain carries TRBV5-6 and TRBJ1-4; no clear D gene. V lost 2 bases to trimming and J lost 0 bases, with 8 bases between them. CDR1 and CDR2 (germline): SGHDT, YYEEEE. CDR3 length: 15 residues. The CDR3 region is CASSFAGATNEKLFF. In nucleotides, the CDR3 is TGTGCCAGCAGCTTCGCCGGAGCAACTAATGAAAAACTGTTTTTT.

In this sample, this clone turned up once. This chain uses TRBV28 with TRBJ1-5, with D tentatively TRBD1 (5 bases). V lost 2 bases and J lost 7, with 9 bases in between. The CDR3 length is 13 residues. The germline CDR1 and CDR2 sequences are MDHEN and SYDVKM. The CDR3 loop reads CASSLRGRQPQHF. The CDR3 DNA is TGTGCCAGCAGTTTACGGGGACGCCAGCCCCAGCATTTT.

The rearrangement uses TRBV2 and TRBJ1-5; D not resolved. The V end was cut by 8 bases, the J end by 10 bases, with 18 bases between. CDR3 length: 13 residues. Germline CDR1 is SNHLY and CDR2 is FYNNEI. The chain's CDR3 is CASWEFGVGPQHF. CDR3 DNA: TGTGCCAGCTGGGAATTCGGGGTGGGCCCCCAGCATTTT.

The chain combines TRBV25-1 with TRBJ1-6; D is unresolved. This CDR3 is built from 15 residues. CDR1 MGHDK and CDR2 SYGVNS come from the germline V gene. V lost 3 bases and J lost 0, with 6 bases in between. Written as DNA, the CDR3 is TGTGCCAGCAGTGAGCTGAGCTCCTATAATTCACCCCTCCACTTT. It specifies CASSELSSYNSPLHF.